This TCR beta chain comes out of a study of cytomegalovirus exposure and HLA in healthy donors. PCR involved 60 Vbeta and 13 Jbeta primers. This table comes from immunoSEQ multiplex PCR, and its TCRdb copy is limited to in-frame clones, with some not included. The profile shows a few hundred thousand clones, approximately 70% of them singletons. Samples came from healthy bone marrow donors. Sequences were obtained from PBMCs. The receptor's source is a female donor in good health and CMV-seronegative.

This CDR3 is CASSQETGDPTEAFF. CDR3 nucleotides: TGTGCCAGCAGCCAAGAAACAGGGGACCCCACTGAAGCTTTCTTT. The chain employs TRBV14 and TRBJ1-1; 7 positions agree with TRBD1. There are 15 residues in the CDR3. V dropped 0 bases and J dropped 4; count of bases not matched to a gene: 5. The germline gives CDR1 SGHDN, CDR2 FVKESK. Together with reference TRBV14 and TRBJ1-1, the CDR3 gives the full variable domain: EAGVTQFPSHSVIEKGQTVTLRCDPISGHDNLYWYRRVMGKEIKFLLHFVKESKQDESGMPNNRFLAERTGGTYSTLKVQPAELEDSGVYFCASSQETGDPTEAFFGQGTRLTVV.